A single sample gave rise to the 11 T cell receptor beta chains below, sequenced in a study of blood T cell repertoires in COVID-19. This table comes from immunoSEQ multiplex PCR, and its TCRdb copy is limited to in-frame clones, with some not included. The repertoire holds about 260,000 clones, with roughly 79% as singletons. Input material: peripheral blood. The receptors shown here come from an elderly woman with acute or convalescent COVID-19.

This clone was seen just once. The chain is built from TRBV6-2 or TRBV6-3 and TRBJ1-2, with 10 bases aligning to TRBD1. CDR3 size: 15 residues. Germline CDR1 reads MNHEY; CDR2 reads SVGEGT. Trimming at V came to 5 bases and at J to 3 bases, leaving 6 bases not matched to a gene. The CDR3 sequence is CASSTRTGGDYGYTF. The CDR3 nucleotides read TGTGCCAGCAGTACCCGGACAGGGGGAGACTATGGCTACACCTTC.

The V call is TRBV7-2, the J call TRBJ2-3; maybe TRBD2 (5 bases). CDR1 SGHTA and CDR2 FQGNSA come from the germline V gene. CDR3 length: 14 residues. The germline V and J ends were trimmed by 4 bases and 2 bases, with 10 bases remaining between them. CDR3 sequence: CASSSDWDTDTQYF. DNA of the CDR3: TGTGCCAGCAGCTCGGACTGGGACACAGATACGCAGTATTTT.

The table lists this clone with a few counts. This chain links TRBV28 with TRBJ2-1; 11 bases agree with TRBD2. Germline CDR1 is MDHEN and CDR2 is SYDVKM. The CDR3 spans 15 residues. V lost 8 bases to trimming and J lost 9 bases; unmatched junction nucleotides: 12. The CDR3 loop reads CASGTRSGGAFEQFF. The CDR3 bases are TGTGCCAGCGGGACCCGTAGCGGGGGGGCCTTTGAGCAGTTCTTC.

This chain links TRBV19 with TRBJ2-7, with 8 bases lining up with TRBD2. Germline CDR1 reads LNHDA; CDR2 reads SQIVND (reference sequence). The CDR3 has 16 residues. V was clipped by 5 bases and J by 1 base; unmatched bases: 10. CDR3 in DNA: TGTGCCAGTAGTCCCCAAGCGGGGGCGGTTTCCTACGAGCAGTACTTC. This encodes CASSPQAGAVSYEQYF.

The chain couples TRBV6-5 to TRBJ2-7, with 9 bases lining up with TRBD1. This CDR3 contains 14 residues. Germline V gene data show CDR1 as MNHEY and CDR2 as SVGAGI. The V and J ends lost 6 bases and 4 bases, in that order; junction bases with no gene match: 7. CDR3 residues: CASRPSGTGYEQYF. The CDR3 DNA is TGTGCCAGCAGACCCTCCGGGACAGGGTACGAGCAGTACTTC.

Worth noting for this clone: A read error may produce the germline difference seen at one junction end. The chain uses TRBV7-7 and TRBJ2-1; D is perhaps TRBD1 (5 bases). Germline CDR1 reads SSHAT; CDR2 reads FNYEAQ (reference sequence). This CDR3 spans 15 amino acids. CDR3 residues: CASSLEGATYNEQFF. The CDR3 DNA is TGTGCTAGCAGCTTAGAAGGGGCCACCTACAATGAGCAGTTCTTC.

The chain recombines TRBV5-1 with TRBJ2-1, with 7 nucleotides matching TRBD2. The V gene's germline CDR1 is SGHRS and CDR2 YFSETQ. Trimming removed 1 base from V and 6 bases from J; junction bases left unmatched: 7. CDR3 length: 15 residues. The CDR3 region is CASSLTASGGNEQFF. In DNA form, the CDR3 reads TGCGCCAGCAGCTTGACAGCCTCGGGGGGCAATGAGCAGTTCTTC.

This chain joins TRBV19 and TRBJ1-2; 8 bases map to TRBD1. This CDR3 region has 11 residues. Germline assignment: CDR1 LNHDA and CDR2 SQIVND (reference sequence). With V trimmed by 8 bases and J by 7 bases, 3 bases remained unmatched. The CDR3 loop is CASGQGGGYTF. CDR3 DNA sequence: TGTGCCAGTGGACAGGGTGGTGGCTACACCTTC.

The CDR3 here is CASSYGQGIRQPQHF. The CDR3, as DNA: TGTGCCAGCAGCTATGGACAGGGGATTCGTCAGCCCCAGCATTTT. The chain employs TRBV5-6 and TRBJ1-5; 9 nucleotides align to TRBD1. The CDR3 has 15 residues. Losses at the gene ends were 3 bases for V and 6 bases for J; bases not matched to a gene: 7. Looked up from germline, CDR1 is SGHDT and CDR2 is YYEEEE.

The chain links TRBV19 to TRBJ2-5, with 9 bases identical to TRBD1. The trim removed 0 bases at V and 1 base at J, leaving 9 bases unmatched. The CDR3 consists of 18 residues. Germline assignment: CDR1 LNHDA and CDR2 SQIVND (reference sequence). In DNA form, the CDR3 reads TGTGCCAGTAGTATAGATTCGCGACAGGGGGGATTCCAAGAGACCCAGTACTTC. Protein product: CASSIDSRQGGFQETQYF.

This clone is a singleton in its sample. The rearrangement joins TRBV9 to TRBJ1-2; the match to TRBD1 covers 7 bases. The CDR3 loop spans 15 amino acids. Germline-derived CDR1 and CDR2 are SGDLS and YYNGEE. Trimming at V came to 0 bases and at J to 0 bases, leaving 2 bases not matched to a gene. This CDR3 reads CASSVATGANYGYTF. The CDR3 coding sequence is TGTGCCAGCAGCGTAGCCACAGGGGCTAACTATGGCTACACCTTC.